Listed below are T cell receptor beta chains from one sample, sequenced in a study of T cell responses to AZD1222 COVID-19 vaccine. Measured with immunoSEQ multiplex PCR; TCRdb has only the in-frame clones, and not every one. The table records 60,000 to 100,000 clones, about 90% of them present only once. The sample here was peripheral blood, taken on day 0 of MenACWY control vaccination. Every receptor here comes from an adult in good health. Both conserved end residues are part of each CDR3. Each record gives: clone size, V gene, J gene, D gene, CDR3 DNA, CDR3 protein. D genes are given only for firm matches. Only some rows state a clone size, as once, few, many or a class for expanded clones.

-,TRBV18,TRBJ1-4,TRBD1,TGTGCCAGCTCACCTCGGGGGGACAGAGATGAAAAACTGTTTTTT,CASSPRGDRDEKLFF
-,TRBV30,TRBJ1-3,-,TGTGCCTGGAGTACAGGGGGAAACACCATATATTTT,CAWSTGGNTIYF
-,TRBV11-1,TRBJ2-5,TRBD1,TGTGCCAGCAGCTTAGTTTGGCAGGGGGCGGCTGAGACCCAGTACTTC,CASSLVWQGAAETQYF
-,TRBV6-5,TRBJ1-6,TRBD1,TGTGCCAGCAGTTACATGGACAGGGGGAATTCACCCCTCCACTTT,CASSYMDRGNSPLHF
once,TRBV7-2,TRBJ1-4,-,TGTGCCAGCAGATCAACCGGGACGGAGACTGAAAAACTGTTTTTT,CASRSTGTETEKLFF
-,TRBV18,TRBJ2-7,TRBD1,TGTGCCAGCTCACCACCTGGGACAGGGGGCAACGAGCAGTACTTC,CASSPPGTGGNEQYF
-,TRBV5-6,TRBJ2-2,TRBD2,TGTGCCAGCAGCTTGCGACTAGCGGGGGTGGTCGGGGAGCTGTTTTTT,CASSLRLAGVVGELFF
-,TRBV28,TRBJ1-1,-,TGTGCCAGCAGTGGTTACTCTCTGAAGGGAAACACTGAAGCTTTCTTT,CASSGYSLKGNTEAFF
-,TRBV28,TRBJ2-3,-,TGTGCCAGCACCGGTCGGGGACTGCCTTCGAGGCATTTT,CASTGRGLPSRHF
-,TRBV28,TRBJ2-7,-,TGTGCCAGCAGTTTATATCTGGGGGGGCACGAGCAGTACTTC,CASSLYLGGHEQYF
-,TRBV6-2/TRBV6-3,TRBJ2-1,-,TGTGCCAGCATCCCCCCGGGAGCCGACAATGAGCAGTTCTTC,CASIPPGADNEQFF
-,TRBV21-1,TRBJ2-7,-,TGTGCCAGCAGCAAAAATTGGGGGTTAGGAGGCGAGCAGTACTTC,CASSKNWGLGGEQYF
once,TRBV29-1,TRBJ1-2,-,TGCAGCGTTGAACTGGGGAACACCTTC,CSVELGNTF
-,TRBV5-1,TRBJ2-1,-,TGCGCCAGCAGCTTTGGACCCACGGGGAATGAGCAGTTCTTC,CASSFGPTGNEQFF
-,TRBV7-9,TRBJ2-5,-,TGTGCCAGCAGCCTACAAGAGACCCAGTACTTC,CASSLQETQYF
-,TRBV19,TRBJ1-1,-,TGTGCCAGTAGTGTCTCCCAGGGGCGTATCACCACTGAAGCTTTCTTT,CASSVSQGRITTEAFF
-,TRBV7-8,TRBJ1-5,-,TGTGCCAGCAGCTTGAAGGTCAATCAGCCCCAGCATTTT,CASSLKVNQPQHF
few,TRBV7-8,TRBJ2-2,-,TGTGCCAGCAGCTTCCCTGCGGCTGGGATTGCCGGGGAGCTGTTTTTT,CASSFPAAGIAGELFF
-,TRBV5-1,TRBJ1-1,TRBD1,TGCGCCAGCAGCCTGACAGGGGGCGGGAACACTGAAGCTTTCTTT,CASSLTGGGNTEAFF
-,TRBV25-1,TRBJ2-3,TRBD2,TGTGCCAGCAGTGTGGGCGGGAGGGGCACAGATACGCAGTATTTT,CASSVGGRGTDTQYF
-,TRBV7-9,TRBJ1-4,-,TGTGCCAGCAGCTCCTTGACAGGCCTGGGGGAAAAACTGTTTTTT,CASSSLTGLGEKLFF
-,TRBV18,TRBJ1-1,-,TGTGCCAGCTCACGGGGGGAGGGGCACGCTTTCTTT,CASSRGEGHAFF
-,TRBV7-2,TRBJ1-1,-,TGTGCCAGCAGCCGTTCAGTGAACACTGAAGCTTTCTTT,CASSRSVNTEAFF
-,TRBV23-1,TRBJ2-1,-,TGCGCCAGCGGACAAAGTTCCGATGAGCAGTTCTTC,CASGQSSDEQFF
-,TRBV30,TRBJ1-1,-,TGTGCCTGGAGTGTACAGGGCGACACTGAAGCTTTCTTT,CAWSVQGDTEAFF
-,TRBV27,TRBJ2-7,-,TGTGCCAGCAGTTTGGGGATTGGAGCGGGCGAGGGAAGGGAGCAGTACTTC,CASSLGIGAGEGREQYF
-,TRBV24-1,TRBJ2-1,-,TGTGCCACCAACAGCAACAATGAGCAGTTCTTC,CATNSNNEQFF
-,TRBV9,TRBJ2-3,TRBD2,TGTGCCAGCAGCGTACAACTTAGGACTAGCGGGACCCGCACAGATACGCAGTATTTT,CASSVQLRTSGTRTDTQYF
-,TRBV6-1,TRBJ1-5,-,TGTGCCAGCAGTGCTCTGACAGGTCAACGCAATCAGCCCCAGCATTTT,CASSALTGQRNQPQHF
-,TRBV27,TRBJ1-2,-,TGTGCCAGCAGAGATGGGGGCGGAGCTAACTATGGCTACACCTTC,CASRDGGGANYGYTF
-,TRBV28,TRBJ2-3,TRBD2,TGTGCCAGCAGTTCCCCGGGACTAGCGGGGTACACAGATACGCAGTATTTT,CASSSPGLAGYTDTQYF
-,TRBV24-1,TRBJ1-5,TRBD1,TGTGCCACCGGAGAGCAGGGGGCTGGTCAGCCCCAGCATTTT,CATGEQGAGQPQHF
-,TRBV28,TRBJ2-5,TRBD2,TGTGCCAGCAGTTTATTGACTAGCGGCCAAGAGACCCAGTACTTC,CASSLLTSGQETQYF
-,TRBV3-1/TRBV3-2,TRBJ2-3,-,TGTGCCAGCAGCCCGGGGACCACAGATACGCAGTATTTT,CASSPGTTDTQYF
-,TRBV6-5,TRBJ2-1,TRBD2,TGTGCCAGCAGTTACACTACTAGCGGGGGGGCCGGTGAGCAGTTCTTC,CASSYTTSGGAGEQFF
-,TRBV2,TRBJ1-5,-,TGTGCCAGCAGTGAATATAGGGGGGGTTGGCCCCAGCATTTT,CASSEYRGGWPQHF
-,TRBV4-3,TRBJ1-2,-,TGCGCCAGCAGCCAAGGGTGGGGAGATTATGGCTACACCTTC,CASSQGWGDYGYTF
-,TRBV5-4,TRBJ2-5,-,TGTGCCAGCAGCTTGGAGAGCAGGGGAGAGACCCAGTACTTC,CASSLESRGETQYF
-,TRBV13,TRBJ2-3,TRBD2,TGTGCCAGCAGCTTAGGGCCGGGACTAGTTAGTGATACGCAGTATTTT,CASSLGPGLVSDTQYF
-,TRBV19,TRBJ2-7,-,TGTGCCAGTAGTGTCGGACAGAGATTCTACGAGCAGTACTTC,CASSVGQRFYEQYF
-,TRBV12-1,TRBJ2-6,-,TGTGCCAGCAGCCCTCGGAACCAGGGGATCTGCCGCTCTGGGGCCAACGTCCTGACTTTC,CASSPRNQGICRSGANVLTF